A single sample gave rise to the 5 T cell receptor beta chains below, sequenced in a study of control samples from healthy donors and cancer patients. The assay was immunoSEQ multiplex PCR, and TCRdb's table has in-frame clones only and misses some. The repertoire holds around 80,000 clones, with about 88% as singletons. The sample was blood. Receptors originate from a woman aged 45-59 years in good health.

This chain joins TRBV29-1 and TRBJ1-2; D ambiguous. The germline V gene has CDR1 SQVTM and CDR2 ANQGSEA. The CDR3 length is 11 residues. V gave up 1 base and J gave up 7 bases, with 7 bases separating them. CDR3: CSVEAASGYTF. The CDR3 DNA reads TGCAGCGTTGAAGCTGCTAGTGGCTACACCTTC.

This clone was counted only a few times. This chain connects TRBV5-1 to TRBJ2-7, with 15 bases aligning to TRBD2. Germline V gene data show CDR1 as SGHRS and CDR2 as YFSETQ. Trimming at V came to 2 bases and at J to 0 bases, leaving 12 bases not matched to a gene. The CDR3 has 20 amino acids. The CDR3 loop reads CASSFAGLAGGPANSYEQYF. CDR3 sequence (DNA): TGCGCCAGCAGCTTTGCGGGACTAGCGGGGGGCCCCGCTAACTCCTACGAGCAGTACTTC.

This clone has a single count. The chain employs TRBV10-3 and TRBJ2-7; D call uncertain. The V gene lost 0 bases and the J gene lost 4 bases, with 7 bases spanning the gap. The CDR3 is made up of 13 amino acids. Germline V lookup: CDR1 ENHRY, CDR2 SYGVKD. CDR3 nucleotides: TGTGCCATCAGTGAGTCGATGGTGTACGAGCAGTACTTC. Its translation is CAISESMVYEQYF.

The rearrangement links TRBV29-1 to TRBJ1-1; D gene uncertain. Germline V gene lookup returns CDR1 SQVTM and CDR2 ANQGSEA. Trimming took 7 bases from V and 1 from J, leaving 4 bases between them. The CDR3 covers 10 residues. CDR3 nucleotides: TGCAGCGGTGGGAACACTGAAGCTTTCTTT. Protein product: CSGGNTEAFF.

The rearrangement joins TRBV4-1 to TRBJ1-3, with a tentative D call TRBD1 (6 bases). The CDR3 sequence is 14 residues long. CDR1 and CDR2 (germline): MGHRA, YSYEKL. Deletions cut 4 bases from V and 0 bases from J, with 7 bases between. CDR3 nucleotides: TGCGCCAGCAGCCGGGACATCTCTGGAAACACCATATATTTT. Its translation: CASSRDISGNTIYF.